One sample yielded the 16 T cell receptor beta chains listed below, sequenced in a study of control samples from healthy donors and cancer patients. Clones were sequenced by immunoSEQ multiplex PCR, and TCRdb holds only the in-frame ones, with some missing. Of approximately 17,000 clones in the sample, approximately 91% were seen once. Sequenced material: PBMCs. Every receptor here comes from a man aged 60 to 75 with head and neck cancer.

V is TRBV9 and J is TRBJ2-3, with D perhaps matching TRBD1 or TRBD2 (5 bases each). The CDR3 is 15 amino acids. Trimming removed 3 bases from V and 4 bases from J, with 15 bases in between. Germline V gene sequence: CDR1 SGDLS, CDR2 YYNGEE. The DNA for the CDR3 is TGTGCCAGCAGCGCCGACGGGGACGATTCAGATACGCAGTATTTT. This translates into CASSADGDDSDTQYF.

This chain connects TRBV11-3 to TRBJ2-7, with no clear D. Trimming took 4 bases from V and 6 from J, leaving 13 bases between them. CDR1 is SGHNT and CDR2 is YENEEA in the germline V gene. The CDR3 has 13 residues. The DNA of the CDR3 is TGTGCCAGCAGCTCTGGCCCCATGGGCGAGCAGTACTTC. It encodes CASSSGPMGEQYF.

The rearrangement uses TRBV6-6 and TRBJ1-4; D not certain. Germline V gene sequence: CDR1 MNHNY, CDR2 SVGAGI (reference sequence). V was cut by 0 bases and J by 8 bases, with 13 bases left in between. The CDR3 extends over 15 amino acids. The DNA of the CDR3 is TGTGCCAGCAGTTACTCGGCAGAACCTCGGGAAAAACTGTTTTTT. Translating it yields CASSYSAEPREKLFF.

J is TRBJ1-2 and V is TRBV27, with D possibly being TRBD1 (5 bases). Trimming cost V 5 bases and J 6 bases, with 10 bases left between them. The length of the CDR3 is 12 residues. The germline CDR1 and CDR2 sequences are MNHEY and SMNVEV (reference sequence). The CDR3 loop reads CASSNVGDGYTF. CDR3 nucleotides: TGTGCCAGCAGTAACGTGGGGGATGGCTACACCTTC.

This clone was seen a few times. The genes are TRBV18 and TRBJ1-6; D is possibly TRBD1 (6 bases). CDR3 size: 15 residues. The V gene's germline CDR1 is KGHSH and CDR2 LQKENI. Between the trimmed V and J ends, which lost 3 bases and 10 bases, there was a span of 16 bases. The chain's CDR3 is CASSPRQDMNSPLHF. CDR3 bases: TGTGCCAGCTCACCTCGACAGGATATGAACTCACCCCTCCACTTT.

V usage is TRBV5-6 and J usage is TRBJ2-7, with TRBD1 as a possible D gene (6 bases). The CDR3 has 15 amino acids. V gave up 5 bases and J gave up 3 bases, with 18 bases separating them. Germline CDR1 reads SGHDT; CDR2 reads YYEEEE. The CDR3 bases are TGTGCCAGCAGTCCGTTACAGGGAAGCGGCTACGAGCAGTACTTC. Translated: CASSPLQGSGYEQYF. The full variable domain, its missing parts supplied by reference TRBV5-6 and TRBJ2-7, is DAGVTQSPTHLIKTRGQQVTLRCSPKSGHDTVSWYQQALGQGPQFIFQYYEEEERQRGNFPDRFSGHQFPNYSSELNVNALLLGDSALYLCASSPLQGSGYEQYFGPGTRLTVT.

J is TRBJ2-4 and V is TRBV5-1; D is ambiguous. There are 13 residues in the CDR3. Germline CDR1 reads SGHRS; CDR2 reads YFSETQ. Trimming pared 4 bases from V and 7 bases from J, leaving 12 bases between. This chain's CDR3 is CASSRDWRNIQYF. CDR3 coding DNA: TGCGCCAGCAGCCGTGACTGGCGGAACATTCAGTACTTC.

This clone was seen a handful of times. The V gene is TRBV14, the J gene TRBJ2-7; 9 nucleotides align to TRBD1. Germline V gene lookup returns CDR1 SGHDN and CDR2 FVKESK. V lost 3 bases to trimming and J lost 7 bases; unmatched junction nucleotides: 13. The CDR3 runs 16 residues. CDR3 protein: CASSHDPGTGSWEQYF. CDR3 in DNA: TGTGCCAGCAGCCATGATCCCGGGACAGGGAGTTGGGAGCAGTACTTC. Looking up the rest from reference TRBV14 and TRBJ2-7 gives the full variable domain: EAGVTQFPSHSVIEKGQTVTLRCDPISGHDNLYWYRRVMGKEIKFLLHFVKESKQDESGMPNNRFLAERTGGTYSTLKVQPAELEDSGVYFCASSHDPGTGSWEQYFGPGTRLTVT.

The chain combines TRBV6-5 with TRBJ1-2, with D unclear. In germline, CDR1 is MNHEY, CDR2 SVGAGI. This CDR3 is 12 amino acids long. V lost 6 bases and J 6 bases, leaving 11 bases between the germline ends. The CDR3 nucleotides read TGTGCCAGCAGCCCCCTTGGCGATGGCTACACCTTC. Protein sequence: CASSPLGDGYTF.

This chain links TRBV9 with TRBJ2-7, with TRBD1 identical over 7 bases. Germline CDR1 is SGDLS and CDR2 is YYNGEE. The length of the CDR3 is 15 residues. J lost 3 bases, V lost 0 bases, and 6 bases had no gene match. The CDR3 bases are TGTGCCAGCAGCGTAGGACAGGGAACTGACTACGAGCAGTACTTC. Its protein product is CASSVGQGTDYEQYF.

The J gene is TRBJ1-2, the V gene TRBV10-2; unclear D gene. Per germline, CDR1 WSHSY and CDR2 SAAADI. The CDR3 has 14 amino acids. Trimming stripped 10 bases from V and 4 bases from J, with 19 bases between. CDR3 amino acids: CATHEPPTLYGYTF. DNA of the CDR3: TGCGCCACCCACGAACCGCCCACCCTCTATGGCTACACCTTC.

V usage is TRBV6-5 and J usage is TRBJ1-2; D uncertain. Trimming left V 6 bases short and J 1 base short, with 9 bases between. There are 13 residues in the CDR3. Germline V gene data show CDR1 as MNHEY and CDR2 as SVGAGI. DNA for the CDR3: TGTGCCAGCAGAAACGGCATTAACTATGGCTACACCTTC. Translated, it gives CASRNGINYGYTF.

The chain uses TRBV5-1 and TRBJ2-3; 12 bases line up with TRBD1. The CDR3 consists of 16 residues. Germline loops: CDR1 SGHRS, CDR2 YFSETQ. The ends lost 2 bases at V and 8 bases at J; junction bases unmatched: 9. The CDR3 nucleotides are TGCGCCAGCAGCTTTCCCGGGACAGGGGGCTCGGGTACGCAGTATTTT. Protein sequence: CASSFPGTGGSGTQYF.

This chain links TRBV7-8 with TRBJ1-3, with D possibly matching TRBD1 (5 bases). Trimming removed 5 bases from V and 1 base from J, with 18 bases in between. The germline CDR1 and CDR2 sequences are SGHVS and FQNEAQ. The CDR3 is made up of 17 amino acids. The CDR3 DNA follows: TGTGCCAGCAGCGTTCTTCCGGGACCAACGTCTGGAAACACCATATATTTT. The encoded protein is CASSVLPGPTSGNTIYF. The full variable domain, in which reference TRBV7-8 and TRBJ1-3 provide the parts outside the CDR3, is GAGVSQSPRYKVAKRGQDVALRCDPISGHVSLFWYQQALGQGPEFLTYFQNEAQLDKSGLPSDRFFAERPEGSVSTLKIQRTQQEDSAVYLCASSVLPGPTSGNTIYFGEGSWLTVV.

This chain uses TRBV14 with TRBJ1-4, with a weak D call TRBD1 (6 bases). V lost 2 bases to trimming and J lost 4 bases, with 17 bases between them. The CDR3 contains 17 residues. Germline assignment: CDR1 SGHDN and CDR2 FVKESK. This CDR3 is CASSQPTTRGLNEKLFF. CDR3 coding DNA: TGTGCCAGCAGCCAACCTACGACCAGGGGCCTTAATGAAAAACTGTTTTTT.

The chain recombines TRBV3-1 (or the pseudogene TRBV3-2) with TRBJ2-1, with TRBD2 as a possible D gene (5 bases). Germline V gene data show CDR1 as LGHDT and CDR2 as YNNKEL (reference sequence). Trimming left V 8 bases short and J 0 bases short, with 8 bases between. The CDR3 covers 13 residues. The CDR3, as DNA: TGTGCCAGCGGGAGTTACTCCTACAATGAGCAGTTCTTC. Protein: CASGSYSYNEQFF.